What follows are 20 T cell receptor beta chains derived from one specimen sequenced in a study of T-cell memory formation after mild COVID-19. TCRdb re-called the 5' RACE reads with MiXCR, one entry per CDR3 protein. This sample has 130,000 to 150,000 distinct CDR3 sequences, with over 15% found just once. Specimen: PBMCs or a T cell subset sorted from them (not recorded which). These receptors came from an adult woman who had mild COVID-19 (a few samples of this study predate the infection). Cell type and time point are not known.

V usage is TRBV7-9 and J usage is TRBJ2-7; D is unresolved. The CDR3 sequence is 15 residues long. Trimming removed 1 base from V and 1 base from J, with 11 bases in between. Germline V CDR1 and CDR2: SEHNR, FQNEAQ (reference sequence). CDR3 residues: CASSLVDALSYEQYF. In nucleotides, the CDR3 is TGTGCCAGCAGCTTAGTCGACGCATTATCCTACGAGCAGTACTTC.

This clonotype was seen at least ten times. This chain links TRBV20-1 with TRBJ2-7; 10 nucleotides line up with TRBD1. V was pared by 1 base and J by 5 bases, with 8 bases of the junction left unmatched. Germline V CDR1 and CDR2: DFQATT, SNEGSKA (reference sequence). The CDR3 is 15 amino acids. For the CDR3, the DNA is TGCAGTGCTAGAGGGACAGGGGGGTTCATCAACGAGCAGTACTTC. Amino acid sequence: CSARGTGGFINEQYF.

This clonotype was detected a few times. The genes are TRBV7-2 and TRBJ1-1, with 7 nucleotides matching TRBD1. Germline CDR1 reads SGHTA; CDR2 reads FQGNSA. The J segment lost 1 base and the V segment lost 4 bases, leaving 3 bases of the junction unmatched. This CDR3 has 14 amino acids. The CDR3 here is CASSSWTGNTEAFF. In nucleotides, the CDR3 is TGTGCCAGCAGCTCTTGGACAGGGAACACTGAAGCTTTCTTT.

This clonotype was seen only a few times. The chain links TRBV5-1 to TRBJ1-1; no clear D gene. CDR3 length: 13 amino acids. The germline gives CDR1 SGHRS, CDR2 YFSETQ. V shed 0 bases and J shed 7 bases, with 10 bases lying between them. The CDR3 bases are TGCGCCAGCAGCTTGGCGGGTACAGATGAAGCTTTCTTT. Translating it yields CASSLAGTDEAFF.

Only a few counts were recorded for this clonotype. The V call is TRBV29-1, the J call TRBJ1-5, with 10 bases fitting TRBD1. Germline V gives CDR1 SQVTM, CDR2 ANQGSEA. V was clipped by 6 bases and J by 7 bases; unmatched bases: 6. The CDR3 is 13 amino acids. CDR3 region: CSVGTGDGQPQHF. The DNA for the CDR3 is TGCAGCGTAGGGACAGGGGACGGACAGCCCCAGCATTTT.

This clonotype was counted once. The chain recombines TRBV6-1 with TRBJ2-1; either TRBD1 or TRBD2 may supply D (7 bases each). The germline CDR1 and CDR2 sequences are MNHNS and SASEGT. The germline V and J ends were trimmed by 6 bases and 7 bases, with 13 bases remaining between them. The CDR3 loop spans 13 amino acids. The CDR3 bases are TGTGCCAGCAGGCCGGGGGGACAGAATGAGCAGTTCTTC. Translated: CASRPGGQNEQFF.

This chain uses TRBV19 with TRBJ2-4; D uncertain. Trimming removed 6 bases at V and 0 bases at J, with 9 bases between. The CDR3 is made up of 14 amino acids. The germline V gene has CDR1 LNHDA and CDR2 SQIVND (reference sequence). CDR3 protein: CASRELGAKNIQYF. CDR3 in DNA: TGTGCCAGTAGGGAACTGGGAGCCAAAAACATTCAGTACTTC.

This clonotype was counted between two and nine times. This chain uses TRBV3-1 with TRBJ2-7; no firm D call. Between the trimmed V and J ends, which lost 4 bases and 2 bases, there was a span of 12 bases. This CDR3 contains 14 residues. Germline V lookup: CDR1 LGHDT, CDR2 YNNKEL (reference sequence). The CDR3 spells CASSRKEPAYEQYF. For the CDR3, the DNA is TGTGCCAGCAGCCGTAAGGAACCCGCCTACGAGCAGTACTTC.

This sequence joins TRBV29-1 and TRBJ2-2, with 7 nucleotides matching TRBD2. J was trimmed by 5 bases and V by 2 bases; bases with no gene match: 2. Per germline, CDR1 SQVTM and CDR2 ANQGSEA. The CDR3 is made up of 13 amino acids. CDR3 loop: CSVEWGGTGELFF. The CDR3 DNA is TGCAGCGTTGAATGGGGGGGAACCGGGGAGCTGTTTTTT.

J is TRBJ2-7 and V is TRBV4-2; D not certain. V shed 0 bases and J shed 2 bases, with 2 bases lying between them. The CDR3 runs 12 residues. CDR1 is LGHNA, CDR2 YNFKEQ, per germline. The DNA for the CDR3 is TGTGCCAGCAGCCAAGACGCCTACGAGCAGTACTTC. Amino acids: CASSQDAYEQYF.

The chain uses TRBV7-8 and TRBJ2-2, with TRBD2 as a possible D gene (6 bases). V lost 5 bases to trimming and J lost 1 base, with 11 bases between them. Germline values: CDR1 SGHVS, CDR2 FQNEAQ. The CDR3 contains 15 residues. CDR3 DNA: TGTGCCAGCAGCGGGCGGGACTGGAACACCGGGGAGCTGTTTTTT. This encodes CASSGRDWNTGELFF. Full variable domain (rest looked up from reference TRBV7-8 and TRBJ2-2): GAGVSQSPRYKVAKRGQDVALRCDPISGHVSLFWYQQALGQGPEFLTYFQNEAQLDKSGLPSDRFFAERPEGSVSTLKIQRTQQEDSAVYLCASSGRDWNTGELFFGEGSRLTVL.

This chain uses TRBV20-1 with TRBJ2-3; D gene ambiguous. The V end lost 6 bases, the J end lost 0 bases, and 10 bases lay between the germline ends. This CDR3 has 13 amino acids. CDR1 DFQATT and CDR2 SNEGSKA come from the germline V gene (reference sequence). CDR3: CSAFPESTDTQYF. The CDR3 nucleotides are TGCAGTGCCTTTCCGGAGAGCACAGATACGCAGTATTTT.

The chain combines TRBV24-1 with TRBJ2-7, with D possibly TRBD2 on 5 matching bases. Germline values: CDR1 KGHDR, CDR2 SFDVKD. V gave up 0 bases and J gave up 9 bases, with 11 bases separating them. The CDR3 spans 13 residues. The CDR3: CATSDLQARGQYF. The CDR3 DNA reads TGTGCCACCAGTGATTTGCAGGCTCGGGGGCAGTACTTC.

The J gene is TRBJ2-3, the V gene TRBV6-1; D may match TRBD1 or TRBD2 (7 bases each). The CDR3 is 16 residues long. The germline V gene encodes CDR1 MNHNS and CDR2 SASEGT. The V end lost 7 bases, the J end lost 1 base, and 18 bases lay between the germline ends. DNA for the CDR3: TGTGCCAGCAAGGGGGCACAGGGAGGGGGCACAGATACGCAGTATTTT. Translating gives CASKGAQGGGTDTQYF.

This clonotype was observed a few times. The genes are TRBV27 and TRBJ2-7, with a weak D call TRBD2 (6 bases). V lost 6 bases and J lost 0, with 15 bases in between. The CDR3 has 15 amino acids. Per the germline V gene, CDR1 is MNHEY and CDR2 is SMNVEV (reference sequence). Here the CDR3 DNA reads TGTGCCAGCAGCCGGGTGGCGGGATACTCCTACGAGCAGTACTTC. This encodes CASSRVAGYSYEQYF.

The chain links TRBV20-1 to TRBJ2-3, with 8 bases fitting TRBD2. The CDR3 is made up of 18 amino acids. J gave up 3 bases and V 1 base, and 15 bases lay outside the gene matches. Germline CDR1 and CDR2: DFQATT and SNEGSKA (reference sequence). The CDR3 DNA reads as TGCAGTGCTAGAGGGCGGGCATCCAGCGGGAGATGGACAGATACGCAGTATTTT. It specifies CSARGRASSGRWTDTQYF.

The rearrangement joins TRBV9 to TRBJ2-2; D is ambiguous. Germline values: CDR1 SGDLS, CDR2 YYNGEE. The CDR3 length is 13 residues. Trimming took off 0 bases at V and 6 bases at J, with 6 bases between the two ends. The DNA for the CDR3 is TGTGCCAGCAGCGTAGGGAGCTCCGGGGAGCTGTTTTTT. Protein sequence: CASSVGSSGELFF.

This clonotype was found a few times. The V gene is TRBV30, the J gene TRBJ2-3; perhaps TRBD1 as D (5 bases). The V gene's germline CDR1 is GTSNPN and CDR2 SVGIG (reference sequence). The CDR3 totals 13 residues. Trimming shortened V by 2 bases and J by 5 bases, and 11 bases separated the two germline ends. The CDR3 region is CAWSLQVGDTQYF. CDR3 nucleotide sequence: TGTGCCTGGAGTCTACAGGTTGGAGATACGCAGTATTTT.

This clonotype was found a few times. The J gene is TRBJ2-3, the V gene TRBV20-1; TRBD1 matches 12 bases. CDR1 is DFQATT, CDR2 SNEGSKA, per germline (reference sequence). V gave up 0 bases and J gave up 7 bases; unmatched junction bases: 5. The CDR3 covers 15 residues. The CDR3 DNA reads as TGCAGTGCTAGAGATGGGGGACAGGGGGCACATACGCAGTATTTT. Protein sequence: CSARDGGQGAHTQYF.

This clonotype was counted only a few times. The V and J genes are TRBV7-3 and TRBJ1-1; TRBD1 is a possible D gene (6 bases). Germline CDR1 SGHTA, CDR2 FQGTGA. With 4 bases removed from V and 0 bases from J, the gap between germline ends came to 12 bases. CDR3 length equals 15 residues. In DNA, the CDR3 is TGTGCCAGCAGCTCTGGACAGCTAATGAACACTGAAGCTTTCTTT. This translates into CASSSGQLMNTEAFF.